A single sample gave rise to the 19 T cell receptor beta chains below, sequenced in a study of T-cell memory formation after mild COVID-19. A single record per CDR3 protein comes from TCRdb applying MiXCR to the 5' RACE reads. The sample has roughly 300,000 distinct CDR3 sequences, 7% to 10% seen once. Source material: PBMCs or a T cell subset sorted from them (not recorded which). The receptors derive from a man aged 18 to 30 who had mild COVID-19 (a few samples of this study predate the infection). Cell type and time point are not known.

This clonotype was picked up a small number of times. The genes are TRBV6-6 and TRBJ2-2; D ambiguous. The CDR3 runs to 16 residues. In germline, CDR1 is MNHNY, CDR2 SVGAGI (reference sequence). V shed 2 bases and J shed 4 bases, with 14 bases lying between them. CDR3 loop: CASSYNSPRFTGELFF. Written as DNA, the CDR3 is TGTGCCAGCAGTTACAACAGTCCACGGTTCACCGGGGAGCTGTTTTTT.

The chain carries TRBV2 and TRBJ1-5, with a weak D call TRBD1 (6 bases). Germline CDR1 SNHLY, CDR2 FYNNEI. Trimming left V 6 bases short and J 1 base short, with 16 bases between. The CDR3 contains 16 residues. CDR3 in DNA: TGTGCCAGCAGCCCACAGGGTGGGCAAAGCAATCAGCCCCAGCATTTT. Protein: CASSPQGGQSNQPQHF. Looking up the rest from reference TRBV2 and TRBJ1-5 gives the full variable domain: EPEVTQTPSHQVTQMGQEVILRCVPISNHLYFYWYRQILGQKVEFLVSFYNNEISEKSEIFDDQFSVERPDGSNFTLKIRSTKLEDSAMYFCASSPQGGQSNQPQHFGDGTRLSIL.

The J gene is TRBJ2-1, the V gene TRBV7-9, with a weak D call TRBD1 (5 bases). Germline CDR1 and CDR2: SEHNR and FQNEAQ (reference sequence). V lost 5 bases to trimming and J lost 10 bases, with 12 bases between them. The CDR3 loop spans 12 amino acids. Here the CDR3 reads CASSGAKVEQFF. CDR3 in DNA: TGTGCCAGCAGCGGGGCCAAGGTCGAGCAGTTCTTC.

This sequence joins TRBV28 and TRBJ1-6; D remains ambiguous. Trimming pared 3 bases from V and 7 bases from J, leaving 16 bases between. The CDR3 is made up of 16 amino acids. The germline gives CDR1 MDHEN, CDR2 SYDVKM. In nucleotides, the CDR3 is TGTGCCAGCAGTTTTTTCGACGCGGTGGGGAATTCACCCCTCCACTTT. Its protein is CASSFFDAVGNSPLHF. The variable domain in full, with the rest retrieved from reference TRBV28 and TRBJ1-6, is DVKVTQSSRYLVKRTGEKVFLECVQDMDHENMFWYRQDPGLGLRLIYFSYDVKMKEKGDIPEGYSVSREKKERFSLILESASTNQTSMYLCASSFFDAVGNSPLHFGNGTRLTVT.

As for this clonotype: Given a much more abundant clone one base away, this may be a read error. The rearrangement links TRBV6-5 to TRBJ1-1; 8 nucleotides agree with TRBD1. V shed 4 bases and J 2 bases; nucleotides not matched to a gene: 3. This CDR3 is 14 amino acids long. Germline V gene data show CDR1 as MNHEY and CDR2 as SVGAGI. This CDR3 is CASSWTGSNTEAFF. CDR3 DNA: TGTGCCAGCAGTTGGACAGGGAGTAACACTGAAGCTTTCTTT.

The chain joins TRBV5-1 to TRBJ1-4; D not certain. Trimming removed 4 bases at V and 4 bases at J, with 14 bases between. Germline V CDR1 and CDR2: SGHRS, YFSETQ. This CDR3 is 15 amino acids long. CDR3 protein: CASSLNGPDNEKLFF. The CDR3 DNA is TGCGCCAGCAGCCTCAATGGGCCAGATAATGAAAAACTGTTTTTT.

This clonotype was observed a handful of times. V and J are TRBV18 and TRBJ2-1; D is possibly TRBD2 (5 bases). CDR1 and CDR2 (germline): KGHSH, LQKENI. V was shortened by 3 bases and J by 10 bases, with 10 bases between the two germline ends. CDR3 length equals 12 residues. Here the CDR3 DNA reads TGTGCCAGCTCACCCGCACGGGAAGAGCAGTTCTTC. This translates into CASSPAREEQFF.

The rearrangement uses TRBV6-5 and TRBJ1-3; D not certain. V was cut by 6 bases and J by 0 bases, with 12 bases left in between. The germline V gene encodes CDR1 MNHEY and CDR2 SVGAGI. This CDR3 region has 15 residues. The CDR3 protein is CASRESGRSGNTIYF. In DNA, the CDR3 is TGTGCCAGCAGAGAGAGTGGCCGCTCTGGAAACACCATATATTTT.

This clonotype was observed a few times. The rearrangement links TRBV12-1 to TRBJ2-7; the D call of TRBD1 is as the table states it, not checked on the DNA. TRBV12-1 is assigned pseudogene status. The CDR3 length is 15 residues. This chain's CDR3 is CASSEAGTTYYEQYF. CDR3 nucleotide sequence: TGTGCCAGCAGCGAGGCCGGGACAACTTACTACGAGCAGTACTTC.

The chain employs TRBV27 and TRBJ2-1, with D perhaps matching TRBD1 (6 bases). Per germline, CDR1 MNHEY and CDR2 SMNVEV (reference sequence). The V end lost 2 bases, the J end lost 8 bases, and 10 bases lay between the germline ends. CDR3 length: 13 residues. This CDR3 reads CASSLNREDEQFF. The DNA for the CDR3 is TGTGCCAGCAGTTTAAACAGGGAAGATGAGCAGTTCTTC.

This clonotype has more than one count but fewer than ten. CDR3 sequence: CASSHIDTDTQYF. The CDR3 nucleotides are TGTGCCAGCAGCCATATAGACACAGATACGCAGTATTTT. This sequence joins TRBV11-3 and TRBJ2-3, with D unresolved. Germline V gene lookup returns CDR1 SGHNT and CDR2 YENEEA. V was cut by 5 bases and J by 2 bases, with 8 bases left in between. The CDR3 runs 13 residues.

The chain is built from TRBV4-2 and TRBJ2-2; D assignment may be TRBD1 or TRBD2 (6 bases each). Trimming took off 0 bases at V and 5 bases at J, with 13 bases between the two ends. The CDR3 has 16 residues. The germline V gene encodes CDR1 LGHNA and CDR2 YNFKEQ. CDR3 DNA: TGTGCCAGCAGCCAAGATCCGGGGGCCGGAACCGGGGAGCTGTTTTTT. It is translated as CASSQDPGAGTGELFF.

The chain couples TRBV6-5 to TRBJ2-3, with 10 bases identical to TRBD2. The CDR3 has 14 amino acids. Germline CDR1 and CDR2: MNHEY and SVGAGI. The J segment lost 4 bases and the V segment lost 6 bases, leaving 4 bases of the junction unmatched. The CDR3: CASRQRGGPDTQYF. In DNA, the CDR3 is TGTGCCAGCAGGCAGCGGGGGGGCCCAGATACGCAGTATTTT.

This clonotype was counted between two and nine times. The chain links TRBV3-1 to TRBJ2-2; D is unresolved. V gave up 1 base and J gave up 0 bases, with 9 bases separating them. CDR3 length: 16 amino acids. Germline lookup yields CDR1 LGHDT and CDR2 YNNKEL (reference sequence). The CDR3 reads CASSQVTPANTGELFF. The DNA of the CDR3 is TGTGCCAGCAGCCAAGTCACACCGGCGAACACCGGGGAGCTGTTTTTT.

The chain links TRBV7-9 to TRBJ2-1; tentatively, D is TRBD2 (7 bases). Germline CDR1 is SEHNR and CDR2 is FQNEAQ (reference sequence). The V and J ends lost 5 bases and 4 bases respectively, with 21 bases between them. The CDR3 is made up of 17 amino acids. CDR3 coding DNA: TGTGCCAGCAGCCCCGAACAGGGAGGGGCGAGGTACAATGAGCAGTTCTTC. Translating gives CASSPEQGGARYNEQFF.

The chain is built from TRBV29-1 and TRBJ1-4; 7 nucleotides line up with TRBD1. The CDR3 sequence is 13 residues long. The ends lost 7 bases at V and 4 bases at J; junction bases unmatched: 6. Per germline, CDR1 SQVTM and CDR2 ANQGSEA. Here the CDR3 DNA reads TGCAGCGCGGGACAGAACATTAATGAAAAACTGTTTTTT. This encodes CSAGQNINEKLFF.

This clonotype was counted only a few times. V gene TRBV28 combines with J gene TRBJ2-5, with TRBD1 matching over 10 bases. Germline V gene lookup returns CDR1 MDHEN and CDR2 SYDVKM. The CDR3 runs to 14 residues. The V segment lost 8 bases and the J segment 0 bases; nucleotides outside the gene matches: 3. The CDR3 sequence is CASWDRGHQETQYF. In nucleotides, the CDR3 is TGTGCCAGCTGGGACAGGGGCCACCAAGAGACCCAGTACTTC.

The rearrangement joins TRBV4-3 to TRBJ2-5; D remains unclear. The CDR3 sequence is 14 residues long. The germline gives CDR1 LGHNA, CDR2 YSLEER. Between the trimmed V and J ends, which lost 0 bases and 3 bases, there was a span of 8 bases. Written as DNA, the CDR3 is TGCGCCAGCAGCCAAGAGGCAGTGGAAGAGACCCAGTACTTC. Translating gives CASSQEAVEETQYF.

The chain is built from TRBV6-2 or TRBV6-3 and TRBJ2-3; D is undetermined. V was clipped by 1 base and J by 9 bases, with 8 bases between them. Germline V gene sequence: CDR1 MNHEY, CDR2 SVGEGT. The length of the CDR3 is 12 residues. CDR3 protein: CASSYLNPTQYF. CDR3 nucleotides: TGTGCCAGCAGTTACTTGAACCCGACGCAGTATTTT.